Sequencing of this T cell receptor (beta chain) was carried out in a study of cytomegalovirus exposure and HLA in healthy donors. Study results and limitations: The only immune exposure information that was available was CMV serostatus. Several top significant clusters appeared, in a later analysis, to be linked to common viral pathogens. As was reported, the classifier diagnosed cytomegalovirus status with high specificity and sensitivity. By a later analysis, the bulk of CMV-associated TCR beta chains appeared HLA-restricted.

Of note for this clone: The target antigen is unknown.

Amplification used 60 Vbeta primers and 13 Jbeta primers. Sequencing used immunoSEQ multiplex PCR; TCRdb keeps in-frame clones, though not all of them. The sample lists hundreds of thousands of clones, around four fifths occurring once. CDR3 length: 14 residues. Germline loops: CDR1 LNHDA, CDR2 SQIVND (reference sequence). The ends were cut back, 5 bases at V and 8 bases at J, with 13 bases in the middle. Material for sequencing was PBMCs. V gene TRBV19 combines with J gene TRBJ1-6, with D possibly TRBD1 on 6 matching bases. This receptor was obtained from a woman aged 55-69 years in good health and CMV-seropositive. CDR3 loop: CASSSGQWYSPLHF. The CDR3 bases are TGTGCCAGTAGTTCCGGACAGTGGTATTCACCCCTCCACTTT.